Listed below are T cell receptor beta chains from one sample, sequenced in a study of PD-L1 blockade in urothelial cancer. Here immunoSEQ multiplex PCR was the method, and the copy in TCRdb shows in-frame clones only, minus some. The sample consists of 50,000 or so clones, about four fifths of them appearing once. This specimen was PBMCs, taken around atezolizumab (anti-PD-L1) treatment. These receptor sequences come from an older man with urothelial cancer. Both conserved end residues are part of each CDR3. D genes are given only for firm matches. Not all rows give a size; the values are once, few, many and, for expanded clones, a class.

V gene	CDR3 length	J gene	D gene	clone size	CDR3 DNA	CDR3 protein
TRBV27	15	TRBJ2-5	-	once	TGTGCCAGCAGTTTAACGAGGCAGGGAGGAGAGACCCAGTACTTC	CASSLTRQGGETQYF
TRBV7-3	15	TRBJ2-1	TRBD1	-	TGTGCCAGCAGTCCAGGACAGGGCTCCTACAATGAGCAGTTCTTC	CASSPGQGSYNEQFF
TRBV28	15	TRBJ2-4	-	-	TGTGCCAGCAGTTTGCGACAGCACGCCAAAAACATTCAGTACTTC	CASSLRQHAKNIQYF
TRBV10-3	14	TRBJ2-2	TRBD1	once	TGTGCCATCAGAAGACAGGGGAGTACCGGGGAGCTGTTTTTT	CAIRRQGSTGELFF
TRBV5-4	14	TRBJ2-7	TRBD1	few	TGTGCCAGCAGCCCCCGGACAGGGGAATACGAGCAGTACTTC	CASSPRTGEYEQYF
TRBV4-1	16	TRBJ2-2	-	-	TGCGCCAGCAGCCAAGGTTTGGGCAGGAACACCGGGGAGCTGTTTTTT	CASSQGLGRNTGELFF
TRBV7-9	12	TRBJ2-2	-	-	TGTGCCAGCAGCCGACTAGCCGGGGAGCTGTTTTTT	CASSRLAGELFF
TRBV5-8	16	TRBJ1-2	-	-	TGTGCCAGCAGCCACACGGAGGGGTTCCGGGCCTATGGCTACACCTTC	CASSHTEGFRAYGYTF
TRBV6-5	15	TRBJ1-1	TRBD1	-	TGTGCCAGCAGCCGATGGACAGGGAAGCTTTCTGAAGCTTTCTTT	CASSRWTGKLSEAFF
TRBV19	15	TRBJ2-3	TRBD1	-	TGTGCCAGTAGTACAGGGACAGGGGCGGCAGATACGCAGTATTTT	CASSTGTGAADTQYF
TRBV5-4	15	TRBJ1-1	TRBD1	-	TGTGCCAGCAGCCCACAGGGGGCTCGAGGCACTGAAGCTTTCTTT	CASSPQGARGTEAFF
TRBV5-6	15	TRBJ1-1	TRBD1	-	TGTGCCAGCAGCGAGCGGACAGGGTGGAACACTGAAGCTTTCTTT	CASSERTGWNTEAFF
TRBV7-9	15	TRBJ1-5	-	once	TGTGCCAGCAGCTTATCGGGCAGGGGCGATCAGCCCCAGCATTTT	CASSLSGRGDQPQHF
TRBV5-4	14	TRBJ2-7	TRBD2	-	TGTGCCAGCAGCTTGGCGCGGGAGCCCTACGAGCAGTACTTC	CASSLAREPYEQYF
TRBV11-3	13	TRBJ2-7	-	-	TGTGCCAGCAGCCTAGCCCTGACTACGAAGCAGTACTTC	CASSLALTTKQYF
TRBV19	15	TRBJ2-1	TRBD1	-	TGTGCCAGTAGTCTAGACAGGGAAAAGGGTAATGAGCAGTTCTTC	CASSLDREKGNEQFF
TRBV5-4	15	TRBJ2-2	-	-	TGTGCCAGCAGCAAAGGGGAGGTGACGACCGGGGAGCTGTTTTTT	CASSKGEVTTGELFF
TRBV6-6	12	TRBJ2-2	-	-	TGTGCCAGCAGTCTCCTAGTTGGGGAGCTGTTTTTT	CASSLLVGELFF
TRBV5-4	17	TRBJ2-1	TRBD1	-	TGTGCCAGCAGCTCAGCCGGGACAGGGGGCTCGTACAATGAGCAGTTCTTC	CASSSAGTGGSYNEQFF
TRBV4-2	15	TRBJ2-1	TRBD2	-	TGTGCCAGCAGCTTGGGACTAGCGGAGGAGGATGAGCAGTTCTTC	CASSLGLAEEDEQFF
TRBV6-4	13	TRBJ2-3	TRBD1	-	TGTGCCAGCAGCGGGACAGGCACAGATACGCAGTATTTT	CASSGTGTDTQYF
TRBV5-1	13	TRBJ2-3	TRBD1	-	TGCGCCAGCAGCCCCGAGGGGGCGGATACGCAGTATTTT	CASSPEGADTQYF
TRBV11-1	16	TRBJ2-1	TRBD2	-	TGTGCCAGCAGCTTCCCGACTAGCGGGAGGAGGAATGAGCAGTTCTTC	CASSFPTSGRRNEQFF
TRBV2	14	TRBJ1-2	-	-	TGTGCCAGCAGTGAAGGCGGGGGCCCGGGTGGCTACACCTTC	CASSEGGGPGGYTF
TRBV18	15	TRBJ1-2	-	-	TGTGCCAGCTCACCTGACGAGACAGACCACTATGGCTACACCTTC	CASSPDETDHYGYTF
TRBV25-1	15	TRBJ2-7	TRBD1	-	TGTGCCAGCAGTGACCCCGGGACAGGGATATACGAGCAGTACTTC	CASSDPGTGIYEQYF
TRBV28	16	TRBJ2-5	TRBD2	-	TGTGCCAGCAGTCCTCGGTTTAGCGGGAGGCAAGAGACCCAGTACTTC	CASSPRFSGRQETQYF
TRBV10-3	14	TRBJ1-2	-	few	TGTGCCATCAATCCGGGGGGGGCCAACTATGGCTACACCTTC	CAINPGGANYGYTF
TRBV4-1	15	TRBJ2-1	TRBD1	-	TGCGCCAGCAGCCAAGATAGTCACGGGACAGGGGAGCAGTTCTTC	CASSQDSHGTGEQFF
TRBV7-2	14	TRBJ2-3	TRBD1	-	TGTGCCAGCAGTGGACAGGGGGGGACAGATACGCAGTATTTT	CASSGQGGTDTQYF
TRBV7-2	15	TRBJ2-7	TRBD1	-	TGTGCCAGCAGCATGACAGGGGGGCCCTCCTACGAGCAGTACTTC	CASSMTGGPSYEQYF
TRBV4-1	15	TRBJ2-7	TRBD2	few	TGCGCCAGCAGCCAAACACTAGCGGGGCATTACGAGCAGTACTTC	CASSQTLAGHYEQYF
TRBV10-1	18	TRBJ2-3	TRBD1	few	TGCGCCAGCAGTGAGGGGGACAGGGGCCTCGGAAGTACAGATACGCAGTATTTT	CASSEGDRGLGSTDTQYF
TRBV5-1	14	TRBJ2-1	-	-	TGCGCCAGCAGCTCCCCAGGTTGGGAGGATGAGCAGTTCTTC	CASSSPGWEDEQFF
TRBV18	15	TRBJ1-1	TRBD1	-	TGTGCCAGCTCACCCTCTTACAGGGGAGACACTGAAGCTTTCTTT	CASSPSYRGDTEAFF
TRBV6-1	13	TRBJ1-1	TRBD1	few	TGTGCCAGCAGCCCGGACAGGGACACTGAAGCTTTCTTT	CASSPDRDTEAFF
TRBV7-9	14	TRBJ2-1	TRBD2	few	TGTGCCAGCAGCACCGGACTAGCGTCGAATGAGCAGTTCTTC	CASSTGLASNEQFF
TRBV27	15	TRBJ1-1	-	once	TGTGCCAGCAGTTTATCTGGGACTTGGAACACTGAAGCTTTCTTT	CASSLSGTWNTEAFF
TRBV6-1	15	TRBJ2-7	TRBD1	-	TGTGCCAGCAGTGCGCCGGGACAGGGGCGCGACGAGCAGTACTTC	CASSAPGQGRDEQYF
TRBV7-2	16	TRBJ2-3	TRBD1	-	TGTGCCAGCAGCCCCCGGGACAGGGCTGGCACAGATACGCAGTATTTT	CASSPRDRAGTDTQYF
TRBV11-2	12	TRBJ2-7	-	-	TGTGCCAGCAGCCCTTTCGGGTACGAGCAGTACTTC	CASSPFGYEQYF
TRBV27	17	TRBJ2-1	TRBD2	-	TGTGCCAGCAGCGGGACTAGCCTTAGGAGCTCCTACAATGAGCAGTTCTTC	CASSGTSLRSSYNEQFF
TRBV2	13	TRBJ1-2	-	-	TGTGCCAGCAGTACGGACAGTAACTATGGCTACACCTTC	CASSTDSNYGYTF
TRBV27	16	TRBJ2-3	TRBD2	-	TGTGCCAGCAGTTATTATAGCGGGAGGGACACAGATACGCAGTATTTT	CASSYYSGRDTDTQYF
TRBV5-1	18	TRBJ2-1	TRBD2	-	TGCGCCAGCAGCTCCCCTGGGACTAGCGGAATGGTTTACAATGAGCAGTTCTTC	CASSSPGTSGMVYNEQFF
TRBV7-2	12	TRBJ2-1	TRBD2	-	TGTGCCAGCAGCCAACTAGCGGGAGGGCAGTTCTTC	CASSQLAGGQFF
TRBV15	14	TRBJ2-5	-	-	TGTGCCACCAGCAGAGACAGGGGCCAAGAGACCCAGTACTTC	CATSRDRGQETQYF
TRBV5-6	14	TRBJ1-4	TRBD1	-	TGTGCCAGCAGCCTCACAGGGGTTAATGAAAAACTGTTTTTT	CASSLTGVNEKLFF
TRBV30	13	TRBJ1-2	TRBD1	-	TGTGCCTGGAGTGCACAGGGGGCCGGTGGCTACACCTTC	CAWSAQGAGGYTF
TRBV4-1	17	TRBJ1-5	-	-	TGCGCCAGCAGCCGACCGGAACAGGTGGGGAGCAATCAGCCCCAGCATTTT	CASSRPEQVGSNQPQHF
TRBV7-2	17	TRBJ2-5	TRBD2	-	TGTGCCAGCAGCTTAGTACCGGGAGGGCCTTTACAAGAGACCCAGTACTTC	CASSLVPGGPLQETQYF